This T cell receptor (beta chain) was retrieved from a study of OX40 agonist ivuxolimab in advanced cancers. Assay: immunoSEQ multiplex PCR; the TCRdb copy retains only in-frame clones and omits some. This table holds tens of thousands of clones, about 85% found once. On this clone: Its antigen remains unknown.

Study-wide results and limits: Dose levels from 0.1 to 3.0 mg/kg saw CD4+ and CD8+ blood T cells expand clonally by week 6.

Deletions cut 6 bases from V and 5 bases from J, with 14 bases between. The CDR3 spans 13 residues. CDR1 MNHEY and CDR2 SVGAGI come from the germline V gene. This chain connects TRBV6-5 to TRBJ2-7; weak D call: TRBD1 (6 bases). The sample consisted of CD4+ or CD8+ T cells sorted from blood, taken in a trial of the OX40 agonist ivuxolimab. This TCR was sampled from an adult with an advanced solid tumor such as melanoma, head and neck, liver or kidney cancer. The CDR3 reads CASSTGPRDEQYF. The CDR3 DNA reads as TGTGCCAGCAGCACAGGGCCTCGAGACGAGCAGTACTTC.